The rows below give T cell receptor beta chains drawn from one sample of a study of T cell responses to AZD1222 COVID-19 vaccine. The protocol was immunoSEQ multiplex PCR, while the TCRdb copy is restricted to in-frame clones and leaves out a portion. The sample includes roughly 180,000 clones, around 94% of them seen just once. Material: peripheral blood, obtained on day 0 of AZD1222 vaccination. These receptors were obtained from an adult in good health. Both conserved end residues are part of each CDR3. The order of the fields is D gene, J gene, clone size, V gene, CDR3 protein, CDR3 DNA. D genes are given only for firm matches. For some rows the clone size is stated as once, few or many, or as a class when expanded; others skip it.

>NA|TRBJ1-6|once|TRBV5-1
CASSLAWQGNSPLHF
TGCGCCAGCAGCTTGGCCTGGCAGGGAAATTCACCCCTCCACTTT
>NA|TRBJ2-3|NA|TRBV7-2
CASSQGYTDTQYF
TGTGCCAGCAGCCAGGGATACACAGATACGCAGTATTTT
>NA|TRBJ2-3|NA|TRBV4-2
CASSQDLDYLQYF
TGTGCCAGCAGCCAAGACCTCGATTATTTGCAGTATTTT
>NA|TRBJ2-1|NA|TRBV21-1
CASSKERRQPYNEQFF
TGTGCCAGCAGCAAAGAAAGGAGACAACCCTACAATGAGCAGTTCTTC
>NA|TRBJ1-5|NA|TRBV7-8
CASSFRFLQPQHF
TGTGCCAGCAGCTTTAGGTTTCTGCAGCCCCAGCATTTT
>NA|TRBJ1-4|NA|TRBV5-1
CASSLRATNEKLFF
TGCGCCAGCAGCTTGAGGGCAACTAATGAAAAACTGTTTTTT
>NA|TRBJ2-2|NA|TRBV2
CASSETSPLLGGELFF
TGTGCCAGCAGCGAGACTAGTCCTCTTTTAGGCGGGGAGCTGTTTTTT
>NA|TRBJ2-7|once|TRBV7-7
CASSYQHGAHYEQYF
TGTGCCAGCAGCTATCAACACGGAGCGCACTACGAGCAGTACTTC
>NA|TRBJ2-1|NA|TRBV21-1
CASPPGTTLSSYNEQFF
TGTGCCAGCCCGCCCGGGACTACCCTAAGCTCCTACAATGAGCAGTTCTTC
>NA|TRBJ1-3|NA|TRBV3-1/TRBV3-2
CASSHPILSSGNTIYF
TGTGCCAGCAGCCATCCGATTCTGAGCTCTGGAAACACCATATATTTT
>TRBD2|TRBJ2-3|NA|TRBV3-1/TRBV3-2
CASSQDLALAGTQYF
TGTGCCAGCAGCCAAGATCTCGCACTAGCGGGTACGCAGTATTTT
>NA|TRBJ2-7|once|TRBV6-5
CASAFGYLYEQYF
TGTGCCAGCGCGTTTGGCTATCTCTACGAGCAGTACTTC
>NA|TRBJ2-2|NA|TRBV10-2
CASKNTGELFF
TGCGCCAGCAAGAACACCGGGGAGCTGTTTTTT
>NA|TRBJ2-2|once|TRBV28
CASISPRGYTGELFF
TGTGCCAGCATCTCCCCCAGGGGATACACCGGGGAGCTGTTTTTT
>NA|TRBJ1-5|NA|TRBV4-1
CASSQGPGAAQPQHF
TGCGCCAGCAGCCAAGGCCCCGGGGCGGCCCAGCCCCAGCATTTT
>NA|TRBJ2-3|NA|TRBV5-1
CASSPRSDTQYF
TGCGCCAGCAGCCCACGGTCGGATACGCAGTATTTT
>NA|TRBJ1-1|NA|TRBV18
CASSPPSGNTEAFF
TGTGCCAGCTCACCACCGTCAGGGAACACTGAAGCTTTCTTT
>NA|TRBJ2-1|NA|TRBV7-6
CASSPQQGSEQFF
TGTGCCAGCAGCCCCCAACAGGGCAGTGAGCAGTTCTTC
>NA|TRBJ2-7|NA|TRBV10-3
CAISRSSSYEQYF
TGTGCCATCAGTCGCTCGAGCTCCTACGAGCAGTACTTC
>TRBD2|TRBJ2-1|NA|TRBV6-4
CASSAGTSGAYNEQFF
TGTGCCAGCAGTGCTGGGACTAGCGGAGCCTACAATGAGCAGTTCTTC
>TRBD2|TRBJ2-6|NA|TRBV3-1/TRBV3-2
CASSQGLAGTSGANVLTF
TGTGCCAGCAGCCAAGGGTTAGCGGGGACCTCTGGGGCCAACGTCCTGACTTTC
>NA|TRBJ2-1|NA|TRBV5-4
CASRAGTQVYNEQFF
TGTGCCAGCAGAGCCGGGACCCAAGTTTACAATGAGCAGTTCTTC
>NA|TRBJ1-1|once|TRBV10-1
CASSEIRGPSFF
TGCGCCAGCAGTGAAATCAGGGGTCCCAGTTTCTTT
>NA|TRBJ1-1|NA|TRBV30
CAWTRGSMNTEAFF
TGTGCCTGGACACGAGGGTCCATGAACACTGAAGCTTTCTTT
>NA|TRBJ2-2|NA|TRBV6-5
CASSYVQGNTGELFF
TGTGCCAGCAGTTACGTTCAGGGGAACACCGGGGAGCTGTTTTTT
>TRBD1|TRBJ2-1|NA|TRBV7-3
CASSLGVGTDNEQFF
TGTGCCAGCAGCTTAGGAGTCGGGACAGACAATGAGCAGTTCTTC
>NA|TRBJ1-2|once|TRBV27
CASSLAGTNYGYTF
TGTGCCAGCAGTTTGGCAGGGACCAACTATGGCTACACCTTC
>TRBD2|TRBJ2-1|NA|TRBV6-2/TRBV6-3
CASSRTSRDEQFF
TGTGCCAGCAGCCGGACTAGCAGAGATGAGCAGTTCTTC
>NA|TRBJ1-2|NA|TRBV20-1
CSASAPGTSGYTF
TGCAGTGCTAGTGCCCCCGGGACGAGTGGCTACACCTTC
>NA|TRBJ2-3|NA|TRBV6-5
CASSSSPNTDTQYF
TGTGCCAGCAGTTCCTCACCGAACACAGATACGCAGTATTTT
>NA|TRBJ1-1|NA|TRBV3-1/TRBV3-2
CASTSLQAEAFF
TGTGCCAGCACCTCTCTACAAGCTGAAGCTTTCTTT